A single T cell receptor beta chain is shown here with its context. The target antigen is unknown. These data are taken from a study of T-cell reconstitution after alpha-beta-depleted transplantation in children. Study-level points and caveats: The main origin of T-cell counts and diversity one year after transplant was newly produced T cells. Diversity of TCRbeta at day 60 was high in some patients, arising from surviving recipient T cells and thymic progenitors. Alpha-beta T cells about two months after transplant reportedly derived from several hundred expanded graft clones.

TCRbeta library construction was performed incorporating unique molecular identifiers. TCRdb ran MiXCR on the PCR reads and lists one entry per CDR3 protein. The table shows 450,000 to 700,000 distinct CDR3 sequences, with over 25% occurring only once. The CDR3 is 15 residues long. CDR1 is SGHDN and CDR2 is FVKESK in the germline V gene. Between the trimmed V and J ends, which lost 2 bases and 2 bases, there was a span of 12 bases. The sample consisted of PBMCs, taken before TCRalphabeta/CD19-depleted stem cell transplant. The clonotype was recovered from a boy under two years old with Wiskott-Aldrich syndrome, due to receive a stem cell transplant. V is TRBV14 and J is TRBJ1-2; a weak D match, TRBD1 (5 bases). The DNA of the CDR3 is TGTGCCAGCAGCCAAATGGGGCAGGTGAACTATGGCTACACCTTC. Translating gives CASSQMGQVNYGYTF. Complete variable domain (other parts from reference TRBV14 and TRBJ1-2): EAGVTQFPSHSVIEKGQTVTLRCDPISGHDNLYWYRRVMGKEIKFLLHFVKESKQDESGMPNNRFLAERTGGTYSTLKVQPAELEDSGVYFCASSQMGQVNYGYTFGSGTRLTVV.